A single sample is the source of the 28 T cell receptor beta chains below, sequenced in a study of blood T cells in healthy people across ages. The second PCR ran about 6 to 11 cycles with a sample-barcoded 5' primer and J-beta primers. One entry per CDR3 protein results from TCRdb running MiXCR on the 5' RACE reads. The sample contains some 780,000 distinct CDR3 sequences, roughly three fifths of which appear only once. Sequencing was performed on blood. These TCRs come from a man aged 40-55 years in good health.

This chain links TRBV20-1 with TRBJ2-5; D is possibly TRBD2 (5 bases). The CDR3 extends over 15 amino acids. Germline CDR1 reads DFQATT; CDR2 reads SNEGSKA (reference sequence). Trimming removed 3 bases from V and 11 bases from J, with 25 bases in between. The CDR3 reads CSASASAGLGYGQYF. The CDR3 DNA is TGCAGTGCTAGTGCCTCGGCTGGACTGGGATACGGGCAGTACTTC.

In nucleotides, the CDR3 is TGTGCCAGCAATTCCGACAGTTTAGGACAGCCCCAGCATTTT. This translates into CASNSDSLGQPQHF. V is TRBV12-3 or TRBV12-4 and J is TRBJ1-5; a possible D gene is TRBD1 (5 bases). V was clipped by 7 bases and J by 7 bases, with 17 bases between them. CDR3 size: 14 residues.

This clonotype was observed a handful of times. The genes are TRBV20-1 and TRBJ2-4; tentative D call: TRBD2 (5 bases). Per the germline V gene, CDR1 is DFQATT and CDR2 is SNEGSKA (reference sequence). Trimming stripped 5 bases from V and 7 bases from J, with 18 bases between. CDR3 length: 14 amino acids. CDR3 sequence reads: CSASRTQLGNIQYF. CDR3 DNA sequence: TGCAGTGCTTCCCGGACCCAACTAGGCAACATTCAGTACTTC.

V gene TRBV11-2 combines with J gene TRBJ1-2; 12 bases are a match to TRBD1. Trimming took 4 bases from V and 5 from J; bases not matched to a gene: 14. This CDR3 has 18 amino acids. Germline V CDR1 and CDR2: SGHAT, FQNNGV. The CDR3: CASSSIRGTGGRNYGYTF. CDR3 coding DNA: TGTGCCAGCAGCTCCATCCGAGGGACAGGGGGCCGCAATTATGGCTACACCTTC.

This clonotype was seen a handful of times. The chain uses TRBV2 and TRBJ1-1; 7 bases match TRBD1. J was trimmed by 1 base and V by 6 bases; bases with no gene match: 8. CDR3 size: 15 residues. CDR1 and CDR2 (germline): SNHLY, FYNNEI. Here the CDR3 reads CASSPQDRRNTEAFF. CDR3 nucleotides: TGTGCCAGCAGCCCCCAGGACAGGCGGAACACTGAAGCTTTCTTT.

This CDR3 reads CAVGPGPYEKLFF. The CDR3 region has the DNA TGTGCCGTTGGGCCGGGGCCATATGAAAAACTGTTTTTT. The gene calls are TRBV2 and TRBJ1-4; maybe TRBD1 (5 bases). Germline V gene lookup returns CDR1 SNHLY and CDR2 FYNNEI. The CDR3 spans 13 residues. V shed 11 bases and J shed 6 bases, with 16 bases lying between them. The variable domain in full, completed from reference TRBV2 and TRBJ1-4, reads EPEVTQTPSHQVTQMGQEVILRCVPISNHLYFYWYRQILGQKVEFLVSFYNNEISEKSEIFDDQFSVERPDGSNFTLKIRSTKLEDSAMYFCAVGPGPYEKLFFGSGTQLSVL.

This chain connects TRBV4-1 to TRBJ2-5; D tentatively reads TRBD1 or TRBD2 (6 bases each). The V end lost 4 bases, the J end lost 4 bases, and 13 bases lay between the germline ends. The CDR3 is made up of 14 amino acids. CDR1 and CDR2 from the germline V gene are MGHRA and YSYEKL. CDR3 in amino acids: CASSRPGGRETQYF. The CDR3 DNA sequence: TGCGCCAGCAGCCGGCCTGGGGGGCGAGAGACCCAGTACTTC.

CDR3 coding DNA: TGTGCCAGCAGCCTACGTCACCGGGACCCCACGTCGGATACGCAGTATTTT. It yields the protein CASSLRHRDPTSDTQYF. This rearrangement joins TRBV5-4 to TRBJ2-3; TRBD1 or TRBD2 may be the D gene (5 bases each). The germline CDR1 and CDR2 sequences are SGHNT and YYREEE (reference sequence). V gave up 4 bases and J gave up 6 bases, with 24 bases separating them. The CDR3 is 17 residues long.

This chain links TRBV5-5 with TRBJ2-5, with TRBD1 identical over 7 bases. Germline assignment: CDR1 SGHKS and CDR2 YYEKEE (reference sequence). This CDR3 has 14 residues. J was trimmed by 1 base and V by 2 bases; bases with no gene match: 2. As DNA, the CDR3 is TGTGCCAGCAGCTTACAGGGGCCCCAAGAGACCCAGTACTTC. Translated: CASSLQGPQETQYF.

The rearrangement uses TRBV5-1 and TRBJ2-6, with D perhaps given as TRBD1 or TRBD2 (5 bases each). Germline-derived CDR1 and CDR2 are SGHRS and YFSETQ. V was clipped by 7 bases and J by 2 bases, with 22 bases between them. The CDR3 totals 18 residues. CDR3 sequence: CASSPRAARGPGANVLTF. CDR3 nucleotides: TGCGCCAGCTCCCCAAGGGCGGCTCGGGGCCCTGGGGCCAACGTCCTGACTTTC.

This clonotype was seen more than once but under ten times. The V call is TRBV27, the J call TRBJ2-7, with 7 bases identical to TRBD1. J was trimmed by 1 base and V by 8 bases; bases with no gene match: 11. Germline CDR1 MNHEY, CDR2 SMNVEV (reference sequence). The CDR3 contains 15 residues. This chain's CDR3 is CASRMPGTASYEQYF. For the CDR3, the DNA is TGTGCCAGCCGCATGCCCGGGACAGCGTCCTACGAGCAGTACTTC.

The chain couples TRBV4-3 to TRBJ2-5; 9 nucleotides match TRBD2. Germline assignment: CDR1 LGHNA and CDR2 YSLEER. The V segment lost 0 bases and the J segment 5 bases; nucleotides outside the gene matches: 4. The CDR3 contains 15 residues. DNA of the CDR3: TGCGCCAGCAGCCAAGATGGGCGGGGGGGGGAGACCCAGTACTTC. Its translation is CASSQDGRGGETQYF.

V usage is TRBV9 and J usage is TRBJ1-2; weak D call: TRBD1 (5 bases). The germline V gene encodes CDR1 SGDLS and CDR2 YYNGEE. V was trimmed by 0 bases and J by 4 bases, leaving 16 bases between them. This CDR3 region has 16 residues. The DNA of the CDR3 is TGTGCCAGCAGCGTAGCTTCTTCGCCAGGGCTCTATGGCTACACCTTC. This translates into CASSVASSPGLYGYTF.

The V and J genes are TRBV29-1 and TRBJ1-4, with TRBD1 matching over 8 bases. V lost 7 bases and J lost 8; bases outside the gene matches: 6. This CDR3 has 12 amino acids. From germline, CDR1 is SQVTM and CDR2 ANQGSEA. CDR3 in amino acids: CSATGGQEKLFF. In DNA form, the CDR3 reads TGCAGCGCTACAGGGGGACAAGAAAAACTGTTTTTT. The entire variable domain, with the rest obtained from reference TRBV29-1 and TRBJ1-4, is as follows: SAVISQKPSRDICQRGTSLTIQCQVDSQVTMMFWYRQQPGQSLTLIATANQGSEATYESGFVIDKFPISRPNLTFSTLTVSNMSPEDSSIYLCSATGGQEKLFFGSGTQLSVL.

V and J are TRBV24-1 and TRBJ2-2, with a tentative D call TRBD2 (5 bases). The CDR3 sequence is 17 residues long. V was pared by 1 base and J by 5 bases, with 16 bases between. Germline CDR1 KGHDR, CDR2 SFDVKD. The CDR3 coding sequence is TGTGCCACCAGTGATTTCGACGCTTACGGCGGGACCGGGGAGCTGTTTTTT. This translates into CATSDFDAYGGTGELFF.

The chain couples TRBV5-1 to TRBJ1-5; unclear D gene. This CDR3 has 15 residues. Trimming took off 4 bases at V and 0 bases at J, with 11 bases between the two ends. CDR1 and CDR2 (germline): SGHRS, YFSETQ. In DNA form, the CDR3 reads TGCGCCAGCAGCCTCGCGGACGGTAGCAATCAGCCCCAGCATTTT. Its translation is CASSLADGSNQPQHF.

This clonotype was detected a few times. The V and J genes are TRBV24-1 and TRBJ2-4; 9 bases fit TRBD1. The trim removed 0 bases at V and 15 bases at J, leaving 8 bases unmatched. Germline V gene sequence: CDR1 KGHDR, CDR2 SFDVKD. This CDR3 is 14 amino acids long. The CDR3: CATSDLVGTGQLYF. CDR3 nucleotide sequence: TGTGCCACCAGTGATTTGGTGGGGACAGGGCAACTGTACTTC.

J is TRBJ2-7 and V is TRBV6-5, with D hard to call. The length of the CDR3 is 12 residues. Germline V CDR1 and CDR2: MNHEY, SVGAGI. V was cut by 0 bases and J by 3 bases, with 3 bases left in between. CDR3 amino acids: CASSYSHYEQYF. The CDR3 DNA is TGTGCCAGCAGTTACTCCCACTACGAGCAGTACTTC.

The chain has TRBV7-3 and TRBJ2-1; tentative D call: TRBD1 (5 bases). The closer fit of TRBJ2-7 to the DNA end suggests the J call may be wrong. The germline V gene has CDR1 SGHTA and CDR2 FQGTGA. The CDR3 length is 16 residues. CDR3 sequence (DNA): TGTGCCAGCAGCCCCAAAGGAGAGGCAGGGAACAATGAGCAGTACTTC. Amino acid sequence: CASSPKGEAGNNEQYF.

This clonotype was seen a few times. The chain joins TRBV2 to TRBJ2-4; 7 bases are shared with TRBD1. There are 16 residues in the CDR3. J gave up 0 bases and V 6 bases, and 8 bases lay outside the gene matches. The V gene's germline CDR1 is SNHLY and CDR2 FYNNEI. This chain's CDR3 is CASRARQGKAKNIQYF. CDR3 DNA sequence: TGTGCCAGCAGGGCCCGACAGGGCAAAGCCAAAAACATTCAGTACTTC.

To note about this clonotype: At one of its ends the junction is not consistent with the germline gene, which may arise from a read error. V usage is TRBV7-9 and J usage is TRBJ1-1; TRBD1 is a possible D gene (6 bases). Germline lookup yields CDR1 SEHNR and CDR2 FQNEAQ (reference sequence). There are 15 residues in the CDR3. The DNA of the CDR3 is TGTGCCCGCAGCATGGGGGCCGTTACGAACACTGAAGCTTTCTTT. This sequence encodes CARSMGAVTNTEAFF.

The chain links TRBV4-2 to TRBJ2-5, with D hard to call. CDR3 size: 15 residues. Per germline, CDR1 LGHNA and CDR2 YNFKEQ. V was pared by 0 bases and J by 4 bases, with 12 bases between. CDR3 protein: CASSQDRTRPETQYF. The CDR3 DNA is TGTGCCAGCAGCCAAGATAGGACCAGACCAGAGACCCAGTACTTC.

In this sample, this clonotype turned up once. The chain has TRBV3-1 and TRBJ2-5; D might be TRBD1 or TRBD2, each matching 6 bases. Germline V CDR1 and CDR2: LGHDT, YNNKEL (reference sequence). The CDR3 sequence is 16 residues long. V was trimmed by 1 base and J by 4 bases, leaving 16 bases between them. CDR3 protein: CASSQVVGGRGETQYF. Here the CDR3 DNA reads TGTGCCAGCAGCCAAGTTGTGGGGGGCAGGGGAGAGACCCAGTACTTC.

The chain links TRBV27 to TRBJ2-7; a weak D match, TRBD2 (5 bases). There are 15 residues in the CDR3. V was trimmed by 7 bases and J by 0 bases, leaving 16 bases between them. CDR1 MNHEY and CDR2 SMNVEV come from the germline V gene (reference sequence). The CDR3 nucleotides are TGTGCCAGCAAGGGCGGGCAGAAGAGCTCCTACGAGCAGTACTTC. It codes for CASKGGQKSSYEQYF.

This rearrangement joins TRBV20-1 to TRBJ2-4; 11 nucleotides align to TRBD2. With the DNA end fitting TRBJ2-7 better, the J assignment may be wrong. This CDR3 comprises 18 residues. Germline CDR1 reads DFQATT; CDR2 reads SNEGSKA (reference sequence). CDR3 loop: CSAIRPLHPSGRTYEQYF. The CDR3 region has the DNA TGCAGTGCTATCCGACCGCTACACCCTAGCGGGAGGACATACGAGCAGTACTTC.

The CDR3 DNA reads as TGTGCCAGCAGTCCGAGAGGAGTTAGCGTGGAGACCCAGTACTTC. This sequence encodes CASSPRGVSVETQYF. The chain links TRBV2 to TRBJ2-5, with D tentatively TRBD2 (5 bases). Deletions cut 5 bases from V and 5 bases from J, with 18 bases between. Germline V CDR1 and CDR2: SNHLY, FYNNEI. The CDR3 sequence is 15 residues long. Looking up the rest from reference TRBV2 and TRBJ2-5 gives the full variable domain: EPEVTQTPSHQVTQMGQEVILRCVPISNHLYFYWYRQILGQKVEFLVSFYNNEISEKSEIFDDQFSVERPDGSNFTLKIRSTKLEDSAMYFCASSPRGVSVETQYFGPGTRLLVL.

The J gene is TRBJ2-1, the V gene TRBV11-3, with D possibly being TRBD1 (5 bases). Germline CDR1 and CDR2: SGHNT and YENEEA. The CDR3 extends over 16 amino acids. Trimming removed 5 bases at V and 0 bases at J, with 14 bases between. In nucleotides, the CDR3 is TGTGCCAGCAGCCCTAGACAGACACTCTCCTACAATGAGCAGTTCTTC. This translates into CASSPRQTLSYNEQFF. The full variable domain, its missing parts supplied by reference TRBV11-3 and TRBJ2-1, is EAGVVQSPRYKIIEKKQPVAFWCNPISGHNTLYWYLQNLGQGPELLIRYENEEAVDDSQLPKDRFSAERLKGVDSTLKIQPAELGDSAVYLCASSPRQTLSYNEQFFGPGTRLTVL.

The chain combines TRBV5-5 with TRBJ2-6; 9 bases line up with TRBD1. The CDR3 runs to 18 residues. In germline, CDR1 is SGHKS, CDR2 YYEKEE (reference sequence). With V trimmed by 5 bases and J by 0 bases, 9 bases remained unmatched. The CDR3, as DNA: TGTGCCAGCAGTAGGACGGGACAGGGCGTCTCTGGGGCCAACGTCCTGACTTTC. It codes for CASSRTGQGVSGANVLTF.